These 22 T cell receptor beta chains share one sample of origin, sequenced in a study of blood T cell repertoires in COVID-19. Sequencing used immunoSEQ multiplex PCR; TCRdb keeps in-frame clones, though not all of them. The repertoire consists of around 290,000 clones, with just over 90% occurring once and the leading ten covering 2% to 2.5%. Specimen: peripheral blood. These TCRs come from a woman in her 30s with COVID-19, enrolled during active disease.

The DNA for the CDR3 is TGCAGCCCAAGGACAGGGTTTACGCAGAGCTCCTACGAGCAGTACTTC. Amino acids: CSPRTGFTQSSYEQYF. The chain is built from TRBV29-1 and TRBJ2-7; TRBD1 matches at 8 bases. This CDR3 region has 16 residues. CDR1 SQVTM and CDR2 ANQGSEA come from the germline V gene. V shed 8 bases and J 0 bases; nucleotides not matched to a gene: 15.

Remarks on this clone: The same CDR3 arises from other DNA sequences in this sample as well. The rearrangement uses TRBV30 and TRBJ1-2; TRBD1 aligns across 9 bases. CDR1 is GTSNPN and CDR2 is SVGIG in the germline V gene (reference sequence). J lost 7 bases, V lost 2 bases, and 8 bases had no gene match. CDR3 size: 14 residues. This CDR3 reads CAWSLGTGSVGYTF. The CDR3 bases are TGTGCCTGGAGTCTTGGGACAGGGTCTGTTGGCTACACCTTC. The variable domain in full, completed from reference TRBV30 and TRBJ1-2, reads SQTIHQWPATLVQPVGSPLSLECTVEGTSNPNLYWYRQAAGRGLQLLFYSVGIGQISSEVPQNLSASRPQDRQFILSSKKLLLSDSGFYLCAWSLGTGSVGYTFGSGTRLTVV.

The gene calls are TRBV10-3 and TRBJ1-3; maybe TRBD1 (6 bases). Per the germline V gene, CDR1 is ENHRY and CDR2 is SYGVKD. Trimming cost V 5 bases and J 0 bases, with 11 bases left between them. This CDR3 region has 15 residues. DNA of the CDR3: TGTGCCATCAGTCCGGACAGAAACTCTGGAAACACCATATATTTT. This encodes CAISPDRNSGNTIYF.

CDR3 region: CASSENWSAGIPYEQYF. CDR3 sequence (DNA): TGTGCCAGCAGTGAAAACTGGTCGGCGGGAATCCCATACGAGCAGTACTTC. V usage is TRBV6-1 and J usage is TRBJ2-7; maybe TRBD2 (6 bases). CDR3 length: 17 amino acids. V was clipped by 2 bases and J by 4 bases, with 21 bases between them. The germline V gene has CDR1 MNHNS and CDR2 SASEGT.

The J gene is TRBJ1-2, the V gene TRBV5-1; no clear D. Germline V lookup: CDR1 SGHRS, CDR2 YFSETQ. The CDR3 sequence is 14 residues long. The V and J ends lost 0 bases and 4 bases respectively, with 10 bases between them. The DNA of the CDR3 is TGCGCCAGCAGCTTGGAGAGTTTACTCTATGGCTACACCTTC. This gives the protein CASSLESLLYGYTF.

The rearrangement uses TRBV9 and TRBJ2-1, with a possible D match to TRBD1 (6 bases). Germline CDR1 reads SGDLS; CDR2 reads YYNGEE. Deletions cut 2 bases from V and 7 bases from J, with 13 bases between. The CDR3 is made up of 14 amino acids. The CDR3 reads CASSVDSTRNEQFF. The CDR3, as DNA: TGTGCCAGCAGCGTGGACAGCACCCGGAATGAGCAGTTCTTC.

The chain recombines TRBV5-1 with TRBJ2-1, with 9 nucleotides matching TRBD2. The CDR3 is made up of 15 amino acids. J lost 8 bases, V lost 0 bases, and 6 bases had no gene match. Germline loops: CDR1 SGHRS, CDR2 YFSETQ. The CDR3 is CASSLVAGVQDEQFF. In DNA form, the CDR3 reads TGCGCCAGCAGCTTGGTAGCGGGAGTTCAGGATGAGCAGTTCTTC.

This chain connects TRBV6-1 to TRBJ1-4; D is perhaps TRBD1 (5 bases). The V gene lost 1 base and the J gene lost 8 bases, with 11 bases spanning the gap. The CDR3 is 14 residues long. The germline gives CDR1 MNHNS, CDR2 SASEGT. The CDR3 is CASSEGQGNEKLFF. CDR3 in DNA: TGTGCCAGCAGTGAAGGTCAGGGAAACGAAAAACTGTTTTTT.

The chain combines TRBV2 with TRBJ1-2, with D unclear. The V gene's germline CDR1 is SNHLY and CDR2 FYNNEI. With 8 bases removed from V and 0 bases from J, the gap between germline ends came to 7 bases. This CDR3 spans 12 amino acids. The DNA of the CDR3 is TGTGCCAGCGGAGGGTCTAACTATGGCTACACCTTC. Its protein product is CASGGSNYGYTF. The whole variable domain, filled in from reference TRBV2 and TRBJ1-2, reads EPEVTQTPSHQVTQMGQEVILRCVPISNHLYFYWYRQILGQKVEFLVSFYNNEISEKSEIFDDQFSVERPDGSNFTLKIRSTKLEDSAMYFCASGGSNYGYTFGSGTRLTVV.

This clone showed up just a few times. V and J are TRBV7-9 and TRBJ2-1, with 8 positions matching TRBD2. Germline lookup yields CDR1 SEHNR and CDR2 FQNEAQ (reference sequence). The ends lost 5 bases at V and 6 bases at J; junction bases unmatched: 12. This CDR3 is 16 amino acids long. This CDR3 reads CASSPSSGQHVNEQFF. The CDR3 DNA reads as TGTGCCAGCAGCCCCTCTAGCGGGCAGCATGTCAATGAGCAGTTCTTC.

The chain combines TRBV6-2 or TRBV6-3 with TRBJ2-7, with 8 bases lining up with TRBD1. With V trimmed by 6 bases and J by 1 base, 8 bases remained unmatched. Germline V CDR1 and CDR2: MNHEY, SVGEGT. CDR3 length: 15 residues. The CDR3 nucleotides are TGTGCCAGCAGCCTGGACAGGGTTCGATCCTACGAGCAGTACTTC. Protein: CASSLDRVRSYEQYF.

Points on this clone: This specimen includes other DNA sequences encoding the same CDR3. The chain joins TRBV5-1 to TRBJ2-7; the match to TRBD2 covers 7 bases. The CDR3 has 13 amino acids. The V gene's germline CDR1 is SGHRS and CDR2 YFSETQ. The ends lost 2 bases at V and 3 bases at J; junction bases unmatched: 2. CDR3 amino acids: CASSLGGGYEQYF. CDR3 DNA: TGCGCCAGCAGCTTAGGCGGGGGCTACGAGCAGTACTTC.

The chain uses TRBV6-5 and TRBJ1-6; 8 bases are shared with TRBD1. The germline CDR1 and CDR2 sequences are MNHEY and SVGAGI. The CDR3 contains 16 residues. V shed 0 bases, J shed 9 bases, and the junction held 7 bases outside the gene matches. CDR3 amino acids: CASSYSAGGSASPLHF. The CDR3, as DNA: TGTGCCAGCAGTTACTCGGCAGGGGGCAGTGCTTCACCCCTCCACTTT.

CDR3 sequence: CASSLGVVSTDTQYF. The CDR3 DNA reads as TGTGCCAGCAGCTTGGGTGTAGTAAGCACAGATACGCAGTATTTT. This chain connects TRBV5-5 to TRBJ2-3; D is uncertain. There are 15 residues in the CDR3. The germline CDR1 and CDR2 sequences are SGHKS and YYEKEE (reference sequence). Trimming shortened V by 0 bases and J by 0 bases, and 8 bases separated the two germline ends.

The gene calls are TRBV11-2 and TRBJ2-3, with a possible D match to TRBD2 (6 bases). Germline V gene data show CDR1 as SGHAT and CDR2 as FQNNGV. Trimming pared 3 bases from V and 0 bases from J, leaving 10 bases between. The CDR3 is made up of 15 amino acids. In DNA form, the CDR3 reads TGTGCCAGCAGCTTTACCGGGACTAGCACAGATACGCAGTATTTT. Encoded protein: CASSFTGTSTDTQYF.

V usage is TRBV14 and J usage is TRBJ1-1; D ambiguous. Trimming cost V 7 bases and J 1 base, with 10 bases left between them. In germline, CDR1 is SGHDN, CDR2 FVKESK. This CDR3 contains 13 residues. The CDR3 is CASTPGSNTEAFF. The CDR3 bases are TGTGCCAGCACGCCGGGGTCGAACACTGAAGCTTTCTTT. Based on the CDR3 plus reference TRBV14 and TRBJ1-1, the full variable domain is EAGVTQFPSHSVIEKGQTVTLRCDPISGHDNLYWYRRVMGKEIKFLLHFVKESKQDESGMPNNRFLAERTGGTYSTLKVQPAELEDSGVYFCASTPGSNTEAFFGQGTRLTVV.

This rearrangement joins TRBV19 to TRBJ2-2; 10 nucleotides align to TRBD2. With 3 bases clipped from V and 7 bases from J, the junction kept 5 bases outside the gene matches. Germline CDR1 LNHDA, CDR2 SQIVND (reference sequence). The CDR3 has 15 amino acids. The CDR3 bases are TGTGCCAGTAGTATTTTAGCGGGAGGCGGCGGGGAGCTGTTTTTT. It codes for CASSILAGGGGELFF.

The gene calls are TRBV21-1 and TRBJ2-1; the table assigns TRBD1, which was not confirmed against the DNA. TRBV21-1 is a known pseudogene. The CDR3 is 17 amino acids. CDR3 sequence: CASRPQSGKTWYNEQFF. Written as DNA, the CDR3 is TGTGCCAGCAGACCCCAATCAGGGAAGACGTGGTACAATGAGCAGTTCTTC.

The chain uses TRBV4-1 and TRBJ1-1, with TRBD1 matching over 10 bases. The CDR3 runs to 15 residues. The ends lost 0 bases at V and 5 bases at J; junction bases unmatched: 3. Germline CDR1 and CDR2: MGHRA and YSYEKL. The CDR3 loop reads CASSQEGQGLTEAFF. In DNA form, the CDR3 reads TGCGCCAGCAGCCAAGAGGGACAGGGGCTGACTGAAGCTTTCTTT.

The rearrangement uses TRBV11-2 and TRBJ2-7, with TRBD1 identical over 7 bases. The germline gives CDR1 SGHAT, CDR2 FQNNGV. The CDR3 loop spans 15 amino acids. J gave up 0 bases and V 0 bases, and 2 bases lay outside the gene matches. CDR3 DNA sequence: TGTGCCAGCAGCTTAGAACACAGGGGCTCCTACGAGCAGTACTTC. Translating it yields CASSLEHRGSYEQYF.

This clone was detected a few times. The chain employs TRBV11-3 and TRBJ2-1; the D gene is possibly TRBD1 (5 bases). The V gene's germline CDR1 is SGHNT and CDR2 YENEEA. The germline V and J ends were trimmed by 1 base and 5 bases, with 12 bases remaining between them. The CDR3 runs 15 residues. The CDR3 sequence: CASSLAQLGHNEQFF. CDR3 nucleotide sequence: TGTGCCAGCAGCTTAGCACAATTGGGGCACAATGAGCAGTTCTTC.

The chain has TRBV19 and TRBJ1-3; 7 bases are a match to TRBD1. V dropped 0 bases and J dropped 0; count of bases not matched to a gene: 11. Per germline, CDR1 LNHDA and CDR2 SQIVND (reference sequence). There are 19 residues in the CDR3. In DNA form, the CDR3 reads TGTGCCAGTAGTATAGATCGAAAGGGGGCCACTCTCTCTGGAAACACCATATATTTT. Its protein product is CASSIDRKGATLSGNTIYF.